What follows are 20 T cell receptor beta chains derived from one specimen sequenced in a study of identical twins. In TCRdb, the 5' RACE reads were re-called with MiXCR into one record per CDR3 protein. This table has 200,000 or so distinct CDR3 sequences, approximately 15% appearing once. These data were also reused for a study on T cells expressing NK-cell markers.

Sequenced sample: CD8+ T cells sorted from blood. The receptors were gathered from a woman aged 18-30 years in good health.

This clonotype was picked up a small number of times. V and J are TRBV7-9 and TRBJ2-7; 10 bases are shared with TRBD2. J was trimmed by 0 bases and V by 2 bases; bases with no gene match: 4. Per germline, CDR1 SEHNR and CDR2 FQNEAQ (reference sequence). The CDR3 contains 16 residues. In DNA form, the CDR3 reads TGTGCCAGCAGCTTACGACTAGCGGGCAGCTCCTACGAGCAGTACTTC. Protein: CASSLRLAGSSYEQYF.

This clonotype was seen only a few times. The rearrangement joins TRBV20-1 to TRBJ2-3, with no clear D. Trimming stripped 8 bases from V and 6 bases from J, with 21 bases between. Germline lookup yields CDR1 DFQATT and CDR2 SNEGSKA (reference sequence). The CDR3 loop spans 14 amino acids. The CDR3 is CSNLSGPPRDTQYF. The CDR3 DNA reads as TGCAGTAACCTCTCCGGGCCCCCTAGGGATACGCAGTATTTT.

This clonotype was recorded a few times. The rearrangement joins TRBV25-1 to TRBJ2-7, with 7 bases lining up with TRBD1. The CDR3 consists of 14 residues. The J segment lost 2 bases and the V segment lost 3 bases, leaving 4 bases of the junction unmatched. Germline CDR1 reads MGHDK; CDR2 reads SYGVNS. The CDR3 loop reads CASSDSGQTYEQYF. CDR3 in DNA: TGTGCCAGCAGTGATTCGGGACAGACCTACGAGCAGTACTTC.

This clonotype was found a few times. The V gene is TRBV6-2 or TRBV6-3, the J gene TRBJ2-1; 13 bases match TRBD2. The CDR3 has 15 amino acids. Per the germline V gene, CDR1 is MNHEY and CDR2 is SVGEGT. V lost 5 bases to trimming and J lost 8 bases; unmatched junction nucleotides: 6. CDR3 nucleotide sequence: TGTGCCAGCAGTACCGGGACTAGCGGGATTTATGAGCAGTTCTTC. Translated, it gives CASSTGTSGIYEQFF.

The genes are TRBV20-1 and TRBJ2-3; D might be TRBD2 (6 bases). Trimming pared 6 bases from V and 0 bases from J, leaving 13 bases between. The CDR3 covers 14 residues. CDR1 is DFQATT and CDR2 is SNEGSKA in the germline V gene (reference sequence). The CDR3 reads CSAIGGPSTDTQYF. The CDR3 bases are TGCAGTGCCATAGGAGGGCCTAGCACAGATACGCAGTATTTT.

This clonotype was observed at least ten times. V and J are TRBV7-2 and TRBJ2-7; D is ambiguous. Germline V lookup: CDR1 SGHTA, CDR2 FQGNSA. V lost 6 bases and J 6 bases, leaving 9 bases between the germline ends. CDR3 length: 11 amino acids. CDR3 sequence reads: CASSPGPEQYF. CDR3 DNA sequence: TGTGCCAGCAGTCCAGGTCCCGAGCAGTACTTC.

The gene calls are TRBV7-9 and TRBJ1-4; D call uncertain. Germline lookup yields CDR1 SEHNR and CDR2 FQNEAQ (reference sequence). The CDR3 contains 13 residues. V was shortened by 3 bases and J by 4 bases, with 6 bases between the two germline ends. Written as DNA, the CDR3 is TGTGCCAGCAGCTTGGCTATTAATGAAAAACTGTTTTTT. It translates to CASSLAINEKLFF.

This clonotype has only a few counts. The rearrangement uses TRBV12-3 or TRBV12-4 and TRBJ2-7; the match to TRBD2 covers 7 bases. V lost 3 bases and J lost 6; bases outside the gene matches: 5. The CDR3 is 13 amino acids. The CDR3 DNA is TGTGCCAGCAGTTTCCCGGGAGGCATCGAGCAGTACTTC. Protein: CASSFPGGIEQYF.

The CDR3 reads CAISGLAGLEDTQYF. The CDR3 DNA reads TGTGCCATCAGTGGACTAGCGGGGCTCGAGGATACGCAGTATTTT. The rearrangement uses TRBV10-3 and TRBJ2-3; 11 bases match TRBD2. Trimming at V came to 4 bases and at J to 6 bases, leaving 6 bases not matched to a gene. The CDR3 sequence is 15 residues long. The germline V gene has CDR1 ENHRY and CDR2 SYGVKD.

This clonotype is medium-sized within its sample. The chain employs TRBV18 and TRBJ1-2; a weak D match, TRBD1 (6 bases). CDR3 size: 16 residues. Deletions cut 2 bases from V and 4 bases from J, with 17 bases between. Germline loops: CDR1 KGHSH, CDR2 LQKENI. The CDR3 region has the DNA TGTGCCAGCTCACCAACGGACAGCCTCGAAGGCTATGGCTACACCTTC. Its protein is CASSPTDSLEGYGYTF.

The sample holds a few counts of this clonotype. The chain carries TRBV11-2 and TRBJ2-5; TRBD2 aligns across 7 bases. The CDR3 has 14 residues. In germline, CDR1 is SGHAT, CDR2 FQNNGV. The J segment lost 1 base and the V segment lost 6 bases, leaving 5 bases of the junction unmatched. The CDR3 reads CASSGWGGQETQYF. CDR3 in DNA: TGTGCCAGCAGTGGGTGGGGGGGCCAAGAGACCCAGTACTTC. The variable domain in full, completed from reference TRBV11-2 and TRBJ2-5, reads EAGVAQSPRYKIIEKRQSVAFWCNPISGHATLYWYQQILGQGPKLLIQFQNNGVVDDSQLPKDRFSAERLKGVDSTLKIQPAKLEDSAVYLCASSGWGGQETQYFGPGTRLLVL.

The rearrangement links TRBV27 to TRBJ2-1, with TRBD2 identical over 9 bases. V dropped 0 bases and J dropped 3; count of bases not matched to a gene: 3. There are 16 residues in the CDR3. Germline values: CDR1 MNHEY, CDR2 SMNVEV (reference sequence). CDR3 nucleotides: TGTGCCAGCAGTTTATCGAGACTAGCGGTCTACAATGAGCAGTTCTTC. Its protein product is CASSLSRLAVYNEQFF.

The rearrangement uses TRBV30 and TRBJ2-3, with a weak D call TRBD2 (6 bases). The CDR3 spans 12 residues. Trimming took 0 bases from V and 10 from J, leaving 11 bases between them. The germline V gene encodes CDR1 GTSNPN and CDR2 SVGIG (reference sequence). CDR3 loop: CAWSVLRDPQYF. CDR3 DNA sequence: TGTGCCTGGAGTGTATTGCGGGATCCGCAGTATTTT.

This chain joins TRBV11-1 and TRBJ2-1; possibly TRBD2 for D (6 bases). This CDR3 spans 18 amino acids. The V end was cut by 2 bases, the J end by 0 bases, with 17 bases between. Germline assignment: CDR1 SGHAT and CDR2 FQDESV (reference sequence). DNA of the CDR3: TGTGCCAGCAGCTTAAGTGTCCCGGAGGGCCTCTCCTACAATGAGCAGTTCTTC. This encodes CASSLSVPEGLSYNEQFF.

This clonotype was observed many times. In DNA form, the CDR3 reads TGTGCCACCAGCAGATCGGGATGGGCCTACGAGCAGTACTTC. Protein product: CATSRSGWAYEQYF. The rearrangement uses TRBV15 and TRBJ2-7; D might be TRBD2 (5 bases). Per germline, CDR1 LNHNV and CDR2 YYDKDF (reference sequence). The CDR3 is made up of 14 amino acids. V was pared by 2 bases and J by 2 bases, with 10 bases between. Full variable domain (outside the CDR3, taken from reference TRBV15 and TRBJ2-7): DAMVIQNPRYQVTQFGKPVTLSCSQTLNHNVMYWYQQKSSQAPKLLFHYYDKDFNNEADTPDNFQSRRPNTSFCFLDIRSPGLGDTAMYLCATSRSGWAYEQYFGPGTRLTVT.

This clonotype was found a few times. The CDR3: CASSWDGGNQPQHF. CDR3 nucleotides: TGTGCCAGCAGTTGGGACGGCGGCAATCAGCCCCAGCATTTT. This sequence joins TRBV12-3 or TRBV12-4 and TRBJ1-5, with D perhaps matching TRBD1 (5 bases). This CDR3 has 14 amino acids. V gave up 4 bases and J gave up 2 bases, with 9 bases separating them.

The V call is TRBV11-2, the J call TRBJ2-7; D is uncertain. Germline V gene data show CDR1 as SGHAT and CDR2 as FQNNGV. The CDR3 loop spans 17 amino acids. V was clipped by 3 bases and J by 0 bases, with 18 bases between them. CDR3: CASSFGYLDDLSYEQYF. CDR3 nucleotide sequence: TGTGCCAGCAGCTTCGGGTATCTAGATGACCTCTCCTACGAGCAGTACTTC.

The CDR3 sequence: CASSYRPSGANVLTF. CDR3 coding DNA: TGTGCCAGCAGTTACAGGCCCTCTGGGGCCAACGTCCTGACTTTC. V and J are TRBV6-5 and TRBJ2-6; D gene unclear. This CDR3 comprises 15 residues. V was clipped by 2 bases and J by 0 bases, with 5 bases between them. Germline CDR1 reads MNHEY; CDR2 reads SVGAGI.

Remarks on this clonotype: The junction departs from germline at one end; a sequencing error may be responsible. DNA for the CDR3: TGTTCCAGCAGCTTGGCGTTCAACGGTGAAGCTTTCTTT. Residues: CSSSLAFNGEAFF. The chain employs TRBV11-2 and TRBJ1-1; D call uncertain. The CDR3 spans 13 residues. CDR1 and CDR2 (germline): SGHAT, FQNNGV. The full variable domain, completed using reference TRBV11-2 and TRBJ1-1, is EAGVAQSPRYKIIEKRQSVAFWCNPISGHATLYWYQQILGQGPKLLIQFQNNGVVDDSQLPKDRFSAERLKGVDSTLKIQPAKLEDSAVYLCSSSLAFNGEAFFGQGTRLTVV.

The chain couples TRBV11-2 to TRBJ2-7, with TRBD2 matching 10 bases. The germline CDR1 and CDR2 sequences are SGHAT and FQNNGV. J lost 0 bases, V lost 5 bases, and 7 bases had no gene match. The CDR3 consists of 16 residues. The CDR3 sequence: CASSIIGLADSYEQYF. CDR3 in DNA: TGTGCCAGCAGCATAATTGGACTAGCGGACTCCTACGAGCAGTACTTC.